The 27 T cell receptor beta chains reported below all come from one sample, sequenced in a study of post-analysis software for immune sequencing data. Findings and caveats of the study: Among roughly five TRBV segments more frequent in patients than controls were TRBV5-6, TRBV5-1 and TRBV20-1.

Unique molecular identifiers had been added to the TCR beta cDNA libraries. TCRdb analysed the PCR reads with MiXCR anew, one entry per CDR3 protein. The sample has a few hundred thousand distinct CDR3 sequences; under 55% are singletons. These receptors lack a known antigen. Sequenced sample: blood. The receptors originated from a girl between 10 and 17 years old with multiple sclerosis.

The chain employs TRBV20-1 and TRBJ2-7; no clear D. The CDR3 consists of 12 residues. The ends were cut back, 5 bases at V and 4 bases at J, with 12 bases in the middle. From germline, CDR1 is DFQATT and CDR2 SNEGSKA (reference sequence). Written as DNA, the CDR3 is TGCAGTGCTGGTAGCAGCCTTTACGAGCAGTACTTC. The encoded protein is CSAGSSLYEQYF.

This chain connects TRBV5-1 to TRBJ2-7; 11 bases are shared with TRBD2. The CDR3 length is 16 residues. V gave up 4 bases and J gave up 4 bases; unmatched junction bases: 10. Germline loops: CDR1 SGHRS, CDR2 YFSETQ. The CDR3 region is CASSPDTSGRFYEQYF. The CDR3 bases are TGCGCCAGCAGCCCAGACACTAGCGGGAGATTTTACGAGCAGTACTTC.

The V and J genes are TRBV12-3 or TRBV12-4 and TRBJ2-5; TRBD2 matches 7 bases. CDR3 length: 14 residues. DNA of the CDR3: TGTGCTGGCAGTCCGACTAGCCGGGGTGAGACCCAGTACTTC. As protein: CAGSPTSRGETQYF.

The chain employs TRBV3-1 and TRBJ2-1; the match to TRBD1 covers 10 bases. Germline loops: CDR1 LGHDT, CDR2 YNNKEL (reference sequence). J gave up 4 bases and V 5 bases, and 8 bases lay outside the gene matches. This CDR3 has 16 residues. The CDR3 sequence: CASSEPTGGAYNEQFF. The CDR3 DNA sequence: TGTGCCAGCAGCGAACCGACAGGGGGCGCATACAATGAGCAGTTCTTC.

The chain has TRBV27 and TRBJ2-5, with D perhaps given as TRBD1 or TRBD2 (5 bases each). Germline CDR1 MNHEY, CDR2 SMNVEV (reference sequence). This CDR3 has 14 amino acids. Trimming stripped 1 base from V and 2 bases from J, with 8 bases between. The CDR3 region has the DNA TGTGCCAGCAGTTTATGGGGGAATCAAGAGACCCAGTACTTC. It specifies CASSLWGNQETQYF.

This clonotype occurred many times. The chain links TRBV2 to TRBJ2-7, with 8 nucleotides matching TRBD2. The CDR3 spans 14 residues. Germline V gene data show CDR1 as SNHLY and CDR2 as FYNNEI. V was pared by 7 bases and J by 7 bases, with 12 bases of the junction left unmatched. DNA for the CDR3: TGTGCCAGCACCATCCCGGGGGGGGCAAGTGAGCAGTACTTC. It is translated as CASTIPGGASEQYF. Combining the CDR3 with reference TRBV2 and TRBJ2-7 gives the whole variable domain EPEVTQTPSHQVTQMGQEVILRCVPISNHLYFYWYRQILGQKVEFLVSFYNNEISEKSEIFDDQFSVERPDGSNFTLKIRSTKLEDSAMYFCASTIPGGASEQYFGPGTRLTVT.

The chain links TRBV5-1 to TRBJ2-5, with TRBD2 matching over 10 bases. V lost 3 bases and J lost 1; bases outside the gene matches: 6. From germline, CDR1 is SGHRS and CDR2 YFSETQ. The CDR3 runs 16 residues. CDR3 nucleotide sequence: TGCGCCAGCAGCTCTGGGGGACTAGCGTTCCAAGAGACCCAGTACTTC. Its translation is CASSSGGLAFQETQYF. Looking up the rest from reference TRBV5-1 and TRBJ2-5 gives the full variable domain: KAGVTQTPRYLIKTRGQQVTLSCSPISGHRSVSWYQQTPGQGLQFLFEYFSETQRNKGNFPGRFSGRQFSNSRSEMNVSTLELGDSALYLCASSSGGLAFQETQYFGPGTRLLVL.

J is TRBJ2-1 and V is TRBV13, with D possibly TRBD2 on 5 matching bases. The V end was cut by 2 bases, the J end by 7 bases, with 12 bases between. The CDR3 is made up of 14 amino acids. In germline, CDR1 is PRHDT, CDR2 FYEKMQ (reference sequence). The CDR3 DNA reads TGTGCCAGCAGCTTAAGTCCCAGAGGGAATGAGCAGTTCTTC. It is translated as CASSLSPRGNEQFF.

The chain links TRBV6-2 or TRBV6-3 to TRBJ2-7, with TRBD2 identical over 9 bases. This CDR3 is built from 14 residues. Germline lookup yields CDR1 MNHEY and CDR2 SVGEGT. Trimming at V came to 2 bases and at J to 4 bases, leaving 3 bases not matched to a gene. The CDR3 DNA reads TGTGCCAGCAGTTACGGGACTAGCCCGTACGAGCAGTACTTC. Protein sequence: CASSYGTSPYEQYF.

The J gene is TRBJ1-2, the V gene TRBV21-1; TRBD1 is the table's D call and was not checked against the DNA. TRBV21-1 is an annotated pseudogene. There are 15 residues in the CDR3. The CDR3, as DNA: TGTGCCAGCAGCAAACCACCAGGGGGTGCGCGAGGCTACACCTTC. This encodes CASSKPPGGARGYTF.

V and J are TRBV29-1 and TRBJ2-5, with D maybe TRBD2 (6 bases). The germline gives CDR1 SQVTM, CDR2 ANQGSEA. V lost 6 bases and J 4 bases, leaving 21 bases between the germline ends. This CDR3 region has 15 residues. The CDR3 DNA reads TGCAGCGTGGGCGGCCAGGGACTCCAAGGAGAGACCCAGTACTTC. Its translation is CSVGGQGLQGETQYF.

The chain links TRBV3-1 to TRBJ1-5; possible D gene TRBD1, 5 bases. Germline lookup yields CDR1 LGHDT and CDR2 YNNKEL (reference sequence). The V and J ends lost 3 bases and 6 bases respectively, with 9 bases between them. CDR3 length equals 13 residues. This CDR3 reads CASSQSQGQPQHF. CDR3 sequence (DNA): TGTGCCAGCAGCCAGTCCCAGGGTCAGCCCCAGCATTTT.

This chain connects TRBV18 to TRBJ2-6; TRBD1 aligns across 8 bases. Trimming took 6 bases from V and 0 from J; bases not matched to a gene: 13. The CDR3 covers 19 residues. Germline assignment: CDR1 KGHSH and CDR2 LQKENI. Here the CDR3 reads CASSLTGAYLGSGANVLTF. CDR3 nucleotide sequence: TGTGCCAGCTCCTTGACAGGGGCCTATTTAGGCTCTGGGGCCAACGTCCTGACTTTC.

The rearrangement joins TRBV29-1 to TRBJ2-1; D is unclear. Germline V gene lookup returns CDR1 SQVTM and CDR2 ANQGSEA. This CDR3 contains 15 residues. Trimming removed 5 bases at V and 8 bases at J, with 22 bases between. The CDR3 region is CSVKPELYREYEQFF. As DNA, the CDR3 is TGCAGCGTTAAACCAGAACTCTATAGGGAATATGAGCAGTTCTTC.

Only a few counts were recorded for this clonotype. The chain couples TRBV12-3 or TRBV12-4 to TRBJ1-5; 7 bases agree with TRBD1. The V gene end was trimmed by 3 bases and the J gene end by 4 bases; junction bases not matched to a gene: 6. The CDR3 contains 15 residues. CDR3 in amino acids: CASSFDRALNQPQHF. The CDR3, as DNA: TGTGCCAGCAGTTTCGACAGGGCTTTGAATCAGCCCCAGCATTTT.

The rearrangement uses TRBV4-1 and TRBJ2-1; D ambiguous. V lost 3 bases, J lost 0 bases, and 12 bases lay in between. In germline, CDR1 is MGHRA, CDR2 YSYEKL. The CDR3 contains 16 residues. CDR3 sequence: CASSHLKRSSYNEQFF. As DNA, the CDR3 is TGCGCCAGCAGCCACCTTAAAAGGAGCTCCTACAATGAGCAGTTCTTC.

The V gene is TRBV6-2 or TRBV6-3, the J gene TRBJ1-6, with D possibly matching TRBD1 (5 bases). V lost 6 bases to trimming and J lost 6 bases, with 15 bases between them. Per the germline V gene, CDR1 is MNHEY and CDR2 is SVGEGT. The CDR3 is made up of 15 amino acids. The CDR3 DNA sequence: TGTGCCAGCAGCATTATAGGGGTCGGTAATTCACCCCTCCACTTT. Its protein product is CASSIIGVGNSPLHF.

This clonotype has only a few counts. V usage is TRBV19 and J usage is TRBJ1-2; D is unresolved. Germline V gives CDR1 LNHDA, CDR2 SQIVND (reference sequence). V was clipped by 5 bases and J by 8 bases, with 18 bases between them. This CDR3 comprises 14 residues. CDR3 loop: CASSLRPEDTGYTF. The CDR3 bases are TGTGCCAGTAGTCTTCGTCCCGAGGATACGGGCTACACCTTC.

V and J are TRBV29-1 and TRBJ2-3, with D unclear. The CDR3 consists of 12 residues. Trimming removed 4 bases at V and 2 bases at J, with 7 bases between. Germline-derived CDR1 and CDR2 are SQVTM and ANQGSEA. CDR3 loop: CSVALSTDTQYF. CDR3 in DNA: TGCAGCGTTGCTCTATCCACAGATACGCAGTATTTT.

V gene TRBV12-3 or TRBV12-4 combines with J gene TRBJ1-6; D is unresolved. The ends were cut back, 6 bases at V and 7 bases at J, with 13 bases in the middle. The CDR3 sequence is 14 residues long. The CDR3 loop is CASSTSKDNSPLHF. For the CDR3, the DNA is TGTGCCAGCAGCACTTCAAAGGACAATTCACCCCTCCACTTT.

The chain uses TRBV20-1 and TRBJ1-1, with D unresolved. The CDR3 runs to 13 residues. Per germline, CDR1 DFQATT and CDR2 SNEGSKA (reference sequence). Trimming left V 6 bases short and J 2 bases short, with 13 bases between. CDR3 DNA: TGCAGTGCCCAAAGGGCAGCTAACACTGAAGCTTTCTTT. This encodes CSAQRAANTEAFF.

The gene calls are TRBV29-1 and TRBJ2-7; perhaps TRBD2 as D (5 bases). Germline values: CDR1 SQVTM, CDR2 ANQGSEA. Trimming removed 6 bases from V and 3 bases from J, with 6 bases in between. CDR3 length: 10 amino acids. The CDR3 sequence: CSVGDYEQYF. The DNA of the CDR3 is TGCAGCGTGGGAGACTACGAGCAGTACTTC.

This chain joins TRBV7-9 and TRBJ1-2, with D possibly being TRBD1 (5 bases). Trimming stripped 1 base from V and 6 bases from J, with 12 bases between. This CDR3 has 14 amino acids. The germline gives CDR1 SEHNR, CDR2 FQNEAQ (reference sequence). The CDR3 sequence: CASSLGGRADGYTF. CDR3 bases: TGTGCCAGCAGCTTAGGGGGCAGGGCGGATGGCTACACCTTC.

This chain connects TRBV20-1 to TRBJ1-1; no firm D call. Germline lookup yields CDR1 DFQATT and CDR2 SNEGSKA (reference sequence). The CDR3 has 13 residues. Trimming removed 3 bases at V and 7 bases at J, with 15 bases between. CDR3: CSASDVRPDEAFF. The CDR3, as DNA: TGCAGTGCTAGTGACGTCAGACCCGATGAAGCTTTCTTT.

The rearrangement links TRBV27 to TRBJ1-2, with TRBD1 identical over 9 bases. CDR1 and CDR2 from the germline V gene are MNHEY and SMNVEV (reference sequence). The CDR3 is 15 residues long. V gave up 5 bases and J gave up 4 bases; unmatched junction bases: 8. CDR3 sequence (DNA): TGTGCCAGCAGTCCCCTCGGGACAGGGTCCTATGGCTACACCTTC. The encoded protein is CASSPLGTGSYGYTF.

V gene TRBV11-2 combines with J gene TRBJ1-2; no definite D call. Trimming removed 1 base at V and 7 bases at J, with 10 bases between. This CDR3 is built from 13 residues. Looked up from germline, CDR1 is SGHAT and CDR2 is FQNNGV. As DNA, the CDR3 is TGTGCCAGCAGCTTAGTTCTAGGTCGTGGCTACACCTTC. Its protein is CASSLVLGRGYTF.

The V and J genes are TRBV5-6 and TRBJ2-7; TRBD2 agrees at 7 bases. The CDR3 is made up of 16 amino acids. CDR1 and CDR2 from the germline V gene are SGHDT and YYEEEE. J was trimmed by 4 bases and V by 4 bases; bases with no gene match: 14. The CDR3 region has the DNA TGTGCCAGCAGCCAGTCTAGAGCGGGAAAAACTTACGAGCAGTACTTC. Amino acids: CASSQSRAGKTYEQYF.